The rows below give T cell receptor beta chains drawn from one sample of a study of blood T cell repertoires in COVID-19. Only in-frame clones appear in the TCRdb table, and some are missing; sequencing was by immunoSEQ multiplex PCR. The sample shows around 160,000 clones, around 89% of them seen only once. The sequencing sample was made of peripheral blood. These receptor sequences come from a man aged 55 to 70 with acute or convalescent COVID-19. Both conserved end residues are part of each CDR3. Each record gives: V gene, J gene, D gene, CDR3 protein. The D gene is left open where the match is weak.

v_gene: TRBV5-6
j_gene: TRBJ1-1
d_gene: .
CDR3aa: CASSLAGRGTDTEAFF

v_gene: TRBV4-3
j_gene: TRBJ1-2
d_gene: TRBD1
CDR3aa: CASSQVPGGANYGYTF

v_gene: TRBV4-2
j_gene: TRBJ2-3
d_gene: .
CDR3aa: CASSLVPLTDTQYF

v_gene: TRBV10-3
j_gene: TRBJ2-7
d_gene: TRBD2
CDR3aa: CATSKRFAGGLQYF

v_gene: TRBV19
j_gene: TRBJ2-2
d_gene: TRBD1
CDR3aa: CASSSGGASGELFF

v_gene: TRBV30
j_gene: TRBJ2-7
d_gene: TRBD1
CDR3aa: CAWDTGTGNYEQYF

v_gene: TRBV11-2
j_gene: TRBJ2-1
d_gene: TRBD2
CDR3aa: CASSLASGGSYNEQFF

v_gene: TRBV27
j_gene: TRBJ1-2
d_gene: .
CDR3aa: CASSFSRSYGYTF

v_gene: TRBV18
j_gene: TRBJ1-5
d_gene: .
CDR3aa: CASSPDTGYQPQHF

v_gene: TRBV6-2/TRBV6-3
j_gene: TRBJ2-7
d_gene: .
CDR3aa: CASSPGANGGLEYF

v_gene: TRBV24-1
j_gene: TRBJ2-3
d_gene: TRBD1
CDR3aa: CATSDFSRTGGADTQYF

v_gene: TRBV7-2
j_gene: TRBJ1-3
d_gene: TRBD1
CDR3aa: CASSLGAPGQPFGNTIYF

v_gene: TRBV12-3/TRBV12-4
j_gene: TRBJ1-2
d_gene: .
CDR3aa: CASSQLLYGYTF

v_gene: TRBV4-1
j_gene: TRBJ1-1
d_gene: TRBD1
CDR3aa: CASSQKEGAALNTEAFF

v_gene: TRBV10-1
j_gene: TRBJ2-2
d_gene: .
CDR3aa: CASSVQGVGTGELFF

v_gene: TRBV29-1
j_gene: TRBJ2-3
d_gene: TRBD1
CDR3aa: CSVVTGAWDTQYF

v_gene: TRBV2
j_gene: TRBJ2-5
d_gene: TRBD2
CDR3aa: CASTTSGGQETQYF

v_gene: TRBV5-5
j_gene: TRBJ1-2
d_gene: .
CDR3aa: CASSSGGGISYYGYTF

v_gene: TRBV5-1
j_gene: TRBJ2-7
d_gene: .
CDR3aa: CASSPGTYEQYF

v_gene: TRBV7-2
j_gene: TRBJ1-1
d_gene: TRBD1
CDR3aa: CASSLLGTAAEAFF

v_gene: TRBV13
j_gene: TRBJ2-3
d_gene: TRBD2
CDR3aa: CASSSPGSGGTDTQYF

v_gene: TRBV6-1
j_gene: TRBJ2-3
d_gene: .
CDR3aa: CASSERAGSTDTQYF

v_gene: TRBV5-1
j_gene: TRBJ2-2
d_gene: .
CDR3aa: CASNGGWGRGTGELFF

v_gene: TRBV7-6
j_gene: TRBJ2-7
d_gene: .
CDR3aa: CASSWNRETATYEQYF

v_gene: TRBV7-8
j_gene: TRBJ2-7
d_gene: .
CDR3aa: CASSLERGATRREQYF

v_gene: TRBV13
j_gene: TRBJ2-2
d_gene: TRBD1
CDR3aa: CASSFLRVRGTAGELFF

v_gene: TRBV10-3
j_gene: TRBJ1-6
d_gene: TRBD1
CDR3aa: CAISEFTPGQGKDFYNSPLHF

v_gene: TRBV5-1
j_gene: TRBJ1-3
d_gene: TRBD1
CDR3aa: CASSFNGQAAGNTIYF

v_gene: TRBV6-6
j_gene: TRBJ1-3
d_gene: .
CDR3aa: CASSYVQGSSGNTIYF

v_gene: TRBV7-9
j_gene: TRBJ1-2
d_gene: TRBD1
CDR3aa: CASSLVGQGRGYTF

v_gene: TRBV18
j_gene: TRBJ1-2
d_gene: .
CDR3aa: CASSIKDGSSYGYTF

v_gene: TRBV5-8
j_gene: TRBJ2-4
d_gene: TRBD1
CDR3aa: CASSPAGQGNARGAKNIQYF

v_gene: TRBV19
j_gene: TRBJ2-5
d_gene: .
CDR3aa: CASSERWGPQYF

v_gene: TRBV27
j_gene: TRBJ2-5
d_gene: TRBD2
CDR3aa: CASSYVGRASGGARETQYF

v_gene: TRBV5-1
j_gene: TRBJ2-5
d_gene: TRBD1
CDR3aa: CASSSLSGGETQYF

v_gene: TRBV27
j_gene: TRBJ2-4
d_gene: .
CDR3aa: CASSLEGRVNIQYF

v_gene: TRBV5-6
j_gene: TRBJ2-3
d_gene: TRBD2
CDR3aa: CASSLVGWGEGRTDTQYF

v_gene: TRBV7-2
j_gene: TRBJ1-1
d_gene: TRBD1
CDR3aa: CASSIIRQGVTFF

v_gene: TRBV9
j_gene: TRBJ1-2
d_gene: .
CDR3aa: CASSPPTANYGYTF

v_gene: TRBV6-5
j_gene: TRBJ2-1
d_gene: .
CDR3aa: CASSSFRVGEQFF

v_gene: TRBV7-2
j_gene: TRBJ2-1
d_gene: TRBD1
CDR3aa: CASSSRDRVGEQFF

v_gene: TRBV11-2
j_gene: TRBJ1-6
d_gene: .
CDR3aa: CASSLDPYRTPSPLHF

v_gene: TRBV14
j_gene: TRBJ1-5
d_gene: .
CDR3aa: CASSQVTVQYNQPQHF

v_gene: TRBV29-1
j_gene: TRBJ2-1
d_gene: .
CDR3aa: CSVEKASGLTNEQFF